Listed here is a single TCR beta chain. The repertoire was sequenced with immunoSEQ multiplex PCR; TCRdb's copy has only in-frame clones and lacks some. The sample consists of 150,000 or so clones, about 91% of them appearing once. This specimen comes from a study of T cell responses to AZD1222 COVID-19 vaccine. The V gene's germline CDR1 is LNHDA and CDR2 SQIVND (reference sequence). After removal of 6 bases from V and 8 bases from J, the junction contained 9 bases not matched to a gene. CDR3 length equals 13 residues. The J gene is TRBJ1-2, the V gene TRBV19, with TRBD1 matching 7 bases. The sample was peripheral blood, taken on day 0 of AZD1222 vaccination. The receptor's source is an adult in good health. The CDR3 nucleotides are TGTGCCAGTAGGACAGGGAGCTTCCTCGGCTACACCTTC. This sequence encodes CASRTGSFLGYTF.